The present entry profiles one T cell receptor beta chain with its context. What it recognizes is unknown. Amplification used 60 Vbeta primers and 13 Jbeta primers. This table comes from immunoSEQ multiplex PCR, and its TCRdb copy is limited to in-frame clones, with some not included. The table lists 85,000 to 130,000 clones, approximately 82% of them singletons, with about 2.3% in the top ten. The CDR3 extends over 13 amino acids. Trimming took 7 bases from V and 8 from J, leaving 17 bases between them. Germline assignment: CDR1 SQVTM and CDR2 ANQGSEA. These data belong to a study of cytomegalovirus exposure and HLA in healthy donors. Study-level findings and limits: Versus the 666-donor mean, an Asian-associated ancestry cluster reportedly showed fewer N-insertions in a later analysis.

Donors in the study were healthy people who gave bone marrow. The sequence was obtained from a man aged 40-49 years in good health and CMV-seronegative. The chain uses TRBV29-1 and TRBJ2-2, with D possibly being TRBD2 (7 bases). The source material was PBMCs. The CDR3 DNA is TGCAGCGGGGTTCGGGGGGCCGCGGGGGAGCTGTTTTTT. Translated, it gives CSGVRGAAGELFF.